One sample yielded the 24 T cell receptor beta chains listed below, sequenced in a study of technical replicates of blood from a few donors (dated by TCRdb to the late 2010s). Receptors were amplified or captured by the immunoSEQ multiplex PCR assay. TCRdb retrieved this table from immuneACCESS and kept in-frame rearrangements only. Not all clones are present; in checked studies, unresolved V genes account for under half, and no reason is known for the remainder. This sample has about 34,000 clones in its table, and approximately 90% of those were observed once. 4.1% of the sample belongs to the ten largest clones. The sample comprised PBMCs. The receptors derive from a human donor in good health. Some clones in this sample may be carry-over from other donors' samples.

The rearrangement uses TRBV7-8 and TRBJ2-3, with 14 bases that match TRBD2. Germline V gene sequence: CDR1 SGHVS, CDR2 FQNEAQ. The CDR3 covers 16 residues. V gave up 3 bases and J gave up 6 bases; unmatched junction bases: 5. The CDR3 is CASSFTGTSGSDTQYF. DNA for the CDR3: TGTGCCAGCAGCTTCACCGGGACTAGCGGGAGCGATACGCAGTATTTT.

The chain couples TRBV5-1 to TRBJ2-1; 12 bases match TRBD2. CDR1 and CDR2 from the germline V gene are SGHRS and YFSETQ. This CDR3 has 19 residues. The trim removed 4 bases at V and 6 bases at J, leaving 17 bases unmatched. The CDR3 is CASSPSLGFLAGGRNEQFF. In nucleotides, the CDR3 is TGCGCCAGCAGCCCGTCGCTTGGGTTCCTAGCGGGAGGGCGCAATGAGCAGTTCTTC.

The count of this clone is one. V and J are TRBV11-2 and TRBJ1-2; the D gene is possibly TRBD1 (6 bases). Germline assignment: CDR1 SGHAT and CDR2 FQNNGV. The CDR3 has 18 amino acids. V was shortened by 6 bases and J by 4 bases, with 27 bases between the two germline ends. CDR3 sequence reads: CASRRYGQGPLPGYGYTF. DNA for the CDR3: TGTGCCAGCAGGCGCTATGGGCAGGGGCCCCTCCCTGGCTATGGCTACACCTTC.

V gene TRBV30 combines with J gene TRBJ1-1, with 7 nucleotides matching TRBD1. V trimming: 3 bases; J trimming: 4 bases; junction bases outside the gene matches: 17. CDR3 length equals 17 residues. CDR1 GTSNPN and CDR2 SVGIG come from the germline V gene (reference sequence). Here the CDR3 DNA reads TGTGCCTGGAGGAGGGACAGAGTAATGGCGGATGTCACTGAAGCTTTCTTT. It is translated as CAWRRDRVMADVTEAFF.

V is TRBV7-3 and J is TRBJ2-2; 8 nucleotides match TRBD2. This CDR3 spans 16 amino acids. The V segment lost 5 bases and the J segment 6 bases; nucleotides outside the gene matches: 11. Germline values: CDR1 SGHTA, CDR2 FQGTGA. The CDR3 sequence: CASSQGSGNGAGELFF. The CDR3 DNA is TGTGCCAGCAGCCAGGGTAGCGGGAACGGGGCCGGGGAGCTGTTTTTT.

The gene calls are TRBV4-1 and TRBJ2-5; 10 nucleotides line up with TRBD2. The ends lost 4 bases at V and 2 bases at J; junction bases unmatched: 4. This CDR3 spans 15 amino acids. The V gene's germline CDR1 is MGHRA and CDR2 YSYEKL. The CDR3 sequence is CASSRGLAEQETQYF. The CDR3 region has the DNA TGCGCCAGCAGCCGTGGACTAGCGGAGCAAGAGACCCAGTACTTC.

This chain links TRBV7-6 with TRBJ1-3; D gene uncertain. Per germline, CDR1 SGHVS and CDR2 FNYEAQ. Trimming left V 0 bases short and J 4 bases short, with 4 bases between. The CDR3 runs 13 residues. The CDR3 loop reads CASSLAEGNTIYF. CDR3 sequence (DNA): TGTGCCAGCAGCTTAGCGGAGGGAAACACCATATATTTT.

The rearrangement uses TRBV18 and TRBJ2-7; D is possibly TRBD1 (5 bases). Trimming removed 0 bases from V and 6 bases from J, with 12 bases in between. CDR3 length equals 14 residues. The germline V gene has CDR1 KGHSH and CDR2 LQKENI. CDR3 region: CASSPPVGRGEQYF. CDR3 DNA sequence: TGTGCCAGCTCACCACCGGTGGGAAGGGGCGAGCAGTACTTC. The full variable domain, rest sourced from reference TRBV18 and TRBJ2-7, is NAGVMQNPRHLVRRRGQEARLRCSPMKGHSHVYWYRQLPEEGLKFMVYLQKENIIDESGMPKERFSAEFPKEGPSILRIQQVVRGDSAAYFCASSPPVGRGEQYFGPGTRLTVT.

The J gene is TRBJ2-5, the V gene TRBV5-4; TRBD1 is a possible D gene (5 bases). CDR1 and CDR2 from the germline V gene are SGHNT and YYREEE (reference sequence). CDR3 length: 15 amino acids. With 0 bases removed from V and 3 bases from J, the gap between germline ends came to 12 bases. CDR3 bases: TGTGCCAGCAGCTTGGGGGCAGGGTCGGAAGAGACCCAGTACTTC. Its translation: CASSLGAGSEETQYF.

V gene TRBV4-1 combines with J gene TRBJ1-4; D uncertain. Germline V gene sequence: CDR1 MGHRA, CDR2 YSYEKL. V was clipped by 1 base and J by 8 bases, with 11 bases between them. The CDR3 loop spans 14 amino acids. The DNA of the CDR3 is TGCGCCAGCAGCCAAGTACCCGGGATGGAAAAACTGTTTTTT. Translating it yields CASSQVPGMEKLFF.

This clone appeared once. The CDR3 protein is CASSQGTGYEQYF. The CDR3 coding sequence is TGTGCCAGCAGCCAGGGGACAGGGTACGAGCAGTACTTC. This rearrangement joins TRBV9 to TRBJ2-7; 9 positions agree with TRBD1. There are 13 residues in the CDR3. CDR1 is SGDLS and CDR2 is YYNGEE in the germline V gene. Germline trimming cut 4 bases from V and 4 bases from J; bases unmatched to any gene: 3. Supplemented by reference TRBV9 and TRBJ2-7, the full variable domain reads DSGVTQTPKHLITATGQRVTLRCSPRSGDLSVYWYQQSLDQGLQFLIQYYNGEERAKGNILERFSAQQFPDLHSELNLSSLELGDSALYFCASSQGTGYEQYFGPGTRLTVT.

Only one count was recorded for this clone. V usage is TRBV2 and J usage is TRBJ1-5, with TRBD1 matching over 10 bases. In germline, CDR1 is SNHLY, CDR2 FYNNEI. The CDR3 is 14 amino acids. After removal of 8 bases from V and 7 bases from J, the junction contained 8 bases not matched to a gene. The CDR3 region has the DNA TGTGCCAGCGGCCTGGGACAGGGGTTCCAGCCCCAGCATTTT. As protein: CASGLGQGFQPQHF.

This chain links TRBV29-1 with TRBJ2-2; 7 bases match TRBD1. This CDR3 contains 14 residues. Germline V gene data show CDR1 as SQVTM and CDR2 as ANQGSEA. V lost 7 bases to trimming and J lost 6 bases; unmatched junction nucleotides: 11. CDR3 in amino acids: CSGKRGPSPGELFF. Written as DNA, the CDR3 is TGCAGCGGGAAGAGGGGGCCCTCCCCCGGGGAGCTGTTTTTT.

CDR3 bases: TGTGCCAGCAGCTTACCGCCGGACACCGGGGAGCTGTTTTTT. Translation: CASSLPPDTGELFF. J is TRBJ2-2 and V is TRBV7-9; D gene unclear. Trimming left V 2 bases short and J 3 bases short, with 7 bases between. Per germline, CDR1 SEHNR and CDR2 FQNEAQ (reference sequence). The CDR3 contains 14 residues. Full variable domain (remainder filled in from reference TRBV7-9 and TRBJ2-2): DTGVSQNPRHKITKRGQNVTFRCDPISEHNRLYWYRQTLGQGPEFLTYFQNEAQLEKSRLLSDRFSAERPKGSFSTLEIQRTEQGDSAMYLCASSLPPDTGELFFGEGSRLTVL.

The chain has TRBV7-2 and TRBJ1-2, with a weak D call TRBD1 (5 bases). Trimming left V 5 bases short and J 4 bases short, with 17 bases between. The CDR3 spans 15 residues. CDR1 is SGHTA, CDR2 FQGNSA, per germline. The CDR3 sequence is CASSQSGPGGYGYTF. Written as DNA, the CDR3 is TGTGCCAGCAGCCAAAGCGGCCCCGGGGGCTATGGCTACACCTTC.

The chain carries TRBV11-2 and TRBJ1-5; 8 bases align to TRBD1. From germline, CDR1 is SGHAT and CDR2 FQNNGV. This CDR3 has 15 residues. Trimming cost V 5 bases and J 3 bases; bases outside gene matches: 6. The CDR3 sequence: CASSLDRGINQPQHF. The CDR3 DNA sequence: TGTGCCAGCAGCCTTGACAGGGGCATCAATCAGCCCCAGCATTTT.

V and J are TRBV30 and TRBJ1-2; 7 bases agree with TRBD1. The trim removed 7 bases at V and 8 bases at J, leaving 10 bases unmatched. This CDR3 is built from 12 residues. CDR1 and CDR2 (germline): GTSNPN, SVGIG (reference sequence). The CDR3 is CASKQGLGGYTF. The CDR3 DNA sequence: TGTGCCTCGAAACAGGGGTTAGGAGGCTACACCTTC.

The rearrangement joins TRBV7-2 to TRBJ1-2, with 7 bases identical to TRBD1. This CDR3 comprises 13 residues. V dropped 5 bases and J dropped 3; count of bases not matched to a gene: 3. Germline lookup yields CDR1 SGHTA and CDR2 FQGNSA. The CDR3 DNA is TGTGCCAGCAGCCCAGGGACAGACTATGGCTACACCTTC. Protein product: CASSPGTDYGYTF. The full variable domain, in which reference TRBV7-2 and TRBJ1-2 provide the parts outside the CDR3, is GAGVSQSPSNKVTEKGKDVELRCDPISGHTALYWYRQSLGQGLEFLIYFQGNSAPDKSGLPSDRFSAERTGGSVSTLTIQRTQQEDSAVYLCASSPGTDYGYTFGSGTRLTVV.

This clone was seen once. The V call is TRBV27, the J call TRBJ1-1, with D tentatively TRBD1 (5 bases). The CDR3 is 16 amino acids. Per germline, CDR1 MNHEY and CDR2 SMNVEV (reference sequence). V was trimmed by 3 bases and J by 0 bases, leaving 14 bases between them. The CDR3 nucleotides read TGTGCCAGCAGTTTTAGACAGCAGCATATGAACACTGAAGCTTTCTTT. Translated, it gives CASSFRQQHMNTEAFF.

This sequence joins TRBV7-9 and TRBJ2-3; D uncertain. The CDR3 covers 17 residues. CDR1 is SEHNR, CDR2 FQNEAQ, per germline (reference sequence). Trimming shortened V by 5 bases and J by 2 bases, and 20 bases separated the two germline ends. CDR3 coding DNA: TGTGCCAGCAGCGCCCTTTCGGGTAGCATCGTCACAGATACGCAGTATTTT. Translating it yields CASSALSGSIVTDTQYF.

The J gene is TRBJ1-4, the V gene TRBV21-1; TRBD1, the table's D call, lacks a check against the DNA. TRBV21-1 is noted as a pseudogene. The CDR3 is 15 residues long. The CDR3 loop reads CASSNYRVLGEKLFF. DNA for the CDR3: TGTGCCAGCAGCAACTACAGGGTACTGGGGGAAAAACTGTTTTTT.

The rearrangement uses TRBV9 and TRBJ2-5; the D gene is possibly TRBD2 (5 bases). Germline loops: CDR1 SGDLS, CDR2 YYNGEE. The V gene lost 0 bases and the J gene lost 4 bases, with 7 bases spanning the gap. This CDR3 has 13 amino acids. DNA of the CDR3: TGTGCCAGCAGCGTAGGCGAGGGAGAGACCCAGTACTTC. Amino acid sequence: CASSVGEGETQYF.

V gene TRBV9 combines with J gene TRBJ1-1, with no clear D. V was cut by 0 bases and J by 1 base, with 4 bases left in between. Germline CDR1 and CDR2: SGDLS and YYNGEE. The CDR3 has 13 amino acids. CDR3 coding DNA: TGTGCCAGCAGCGTAGTCAAGAACACTGAAGCTTTCTTT. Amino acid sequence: CASSVVKNTEAFF.

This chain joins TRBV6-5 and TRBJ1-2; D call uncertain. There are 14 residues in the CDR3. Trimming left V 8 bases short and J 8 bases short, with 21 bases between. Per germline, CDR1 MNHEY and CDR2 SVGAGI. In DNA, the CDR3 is TGTGCCAGCTCCTCTAGGGCGGGATTATGGGGCTACACCTTC. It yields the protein CASSSRAGLWGYTF.